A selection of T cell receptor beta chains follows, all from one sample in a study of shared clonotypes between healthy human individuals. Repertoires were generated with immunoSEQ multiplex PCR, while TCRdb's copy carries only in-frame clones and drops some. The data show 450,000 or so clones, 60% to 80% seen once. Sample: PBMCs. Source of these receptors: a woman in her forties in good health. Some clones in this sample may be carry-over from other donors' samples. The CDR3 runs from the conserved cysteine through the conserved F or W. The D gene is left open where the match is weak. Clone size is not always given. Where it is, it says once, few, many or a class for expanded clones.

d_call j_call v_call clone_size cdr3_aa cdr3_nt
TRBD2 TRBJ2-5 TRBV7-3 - CASSLSGREGETQYF TGTGCCAGCAGCTTAAGCGGGAGGGAAGGCGAGACCCAGTACTTC
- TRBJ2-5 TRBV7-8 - CASSPQVGETQYF TGTGCCAGCAGCCCTCAGGTCGGGGAGACCCAGTACTTC
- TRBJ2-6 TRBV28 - CASSPRVGRSGANVLTF TGTGCCAGCAGTCCCCGGGTTGGTCGCTCTGGGGCCAACGTCCTGACTTTC
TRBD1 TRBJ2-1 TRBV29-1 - CSVGRQGGWNEQFF TGCAGCGTTGGAAGACAGGGTGGATGGAATGAGCAGTTCTTC
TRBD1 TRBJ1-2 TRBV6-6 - CASSTPGTGYRGYTF TGTGCCAGTAGTACCCCCGGGACAGGGTACCGAGGCTACACCTTC
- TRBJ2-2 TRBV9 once CASMQGGSNTGELFF TGTGCCAGCATGCAGGGGGGATCGAACACCGGGGAGCTGTTTTTT
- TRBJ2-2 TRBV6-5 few CASSPGVAVTGELFF TGTGCCAGCAGCCCCGGTGTTGCGGTAACCGGGGAGCTGTTTTTT
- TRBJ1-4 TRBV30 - CAWSRGAPNEKLFF TGTGCCTGGAGCAGAGGGGCCCCAAATGAAAAACTGTTTTTT
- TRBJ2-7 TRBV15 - CATSRSGGIIGEQYF TGTGCCACCAGCCGATCTGGGGGGATCATAGGAGAGCAGTACTTC
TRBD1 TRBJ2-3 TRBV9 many CASSRRTGGSTDTQYF TGTGCCAGCAGCAGACGGACAGGGGGAAGCACAGATACGCAGTATTTT
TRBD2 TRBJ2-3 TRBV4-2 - CASSQDPGTTSGRAEIFADTQYF TGTGCCAGCAGCCAAGATCCCGGCACTACTAGCGGGAGGGCCGAGATTTTCGCAGATACGCAGTATTTT
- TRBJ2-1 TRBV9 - CASSVLAGESYNEQFF TGTGCCAGCAGCGTATTGGCAGGGGAGTCCTACAATGAGCAGTTCTTC
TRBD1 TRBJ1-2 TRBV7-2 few CASSLRGLTNYGYTF TGTGCCAGCAGCTTGAGGGGGCTGACTAACTATGGCTACACCTTC
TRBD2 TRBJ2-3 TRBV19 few CASSYAGVEGDTQYF TGTGCCAGTAGTTATGCGGGAGTGGAAGGGGATACGCAGTATTTT
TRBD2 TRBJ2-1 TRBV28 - CASSPSLAGIYNEQFF TGTGCCAGCAGCCCCTCACTAGCGGGAATCTACAATGAGCAGTTCTTC
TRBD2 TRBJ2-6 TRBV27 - CASSFSSGTNVLTF TGTGCCAGCAGTTTTTCTAGCGGAACCAACGTCCTGACTTTC
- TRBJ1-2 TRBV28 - CASNGPNYGYTF TGTGCCAGCAATGGACCTAACTATGGCTACACCTTC
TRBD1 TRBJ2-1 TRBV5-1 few CASRPGTGGGKFF TGCGCCAGCAGACCCGGGACAGGAGGAGGAAAGTTCTTC
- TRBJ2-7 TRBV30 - CAWNLVGLLGEQYF TGTGCCTGGAACCTAGTTGGTTTGCTGGGCGAGCAGTACTTC
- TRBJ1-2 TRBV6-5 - CASSYSAGARSYTF TGTGCCAGCAGTTACTCCGCAGGGGCTAGGAGCTACACCTTC
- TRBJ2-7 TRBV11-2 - CASSLEQAYEQYF TGTGCCAGCAGCTTAGAACAGGCCTACGAGCAGTACTTC
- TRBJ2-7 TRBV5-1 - CASSLVGASYEQYF TGCGCCAGCAGCTTGGTTGGGGCCTCCTACGAGCAGTACTTC
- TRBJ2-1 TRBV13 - CASSGESNEQFF TGTGCCAGCAGTGGCGAGAGCAATGAGCAGTTCTTC
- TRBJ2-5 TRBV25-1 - CASRDLGKGETQYF TGTGCCAGCAGGGACCTAGGGAAAGGAGAGACCCAGTACTTC
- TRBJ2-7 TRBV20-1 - CSAPSLELAYF TGCAGTGCCCCCTCCCTAGAACTCGCTTACTTC
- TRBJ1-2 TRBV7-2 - CASSLRISGDGYTF TGTGCCAGCAGCTTAAGGATAAGTGGGGATGGCTACACCTTC
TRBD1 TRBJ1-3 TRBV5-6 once CASSSGDRPRDTIYF TGTGCCAGCAGCTCGGGGGACAGGCCGAGGGACACCATATATTTT
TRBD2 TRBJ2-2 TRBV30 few CAWRVLSGRGITGELFF TGTGCCTGGAGGGTGCTTAGCGGGAGGGGAATCACCGGGGAGCTGTTTTTT
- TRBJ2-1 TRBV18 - CASSLGPSWDEQFF TGTGCCAGCTCACTGGGACCATCGTGGGATGAGCAGTTCTTC
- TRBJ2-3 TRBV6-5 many CASSYSETDTQYF TGTGCCAGCAGTTACTCAGAGACAGATACGCAGTATTTT
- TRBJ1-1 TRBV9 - CASSVDHNTEAFF TGTGCCAGCAGCGTAGATCACAACACTGAAGCTTTCTTT
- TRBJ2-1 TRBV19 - CASNFAGGYNEQFF TGTGCCAGTAATTTTGCCGGAGGATACAATGAGCAGTTCTTC
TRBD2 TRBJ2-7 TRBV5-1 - CASSFSGTYSYEQYF TGCGCCAGCAGCTTTAGCGGGACCTACTCCTACGAGCAGTACTTC
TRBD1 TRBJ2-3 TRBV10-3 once CAISRRYRGHGQIRYTDTQYF TGTGCCATCAGTCGGCGCTACAGGGGACACGGACAAATACGCTACACAGATACGCAGTATTTT